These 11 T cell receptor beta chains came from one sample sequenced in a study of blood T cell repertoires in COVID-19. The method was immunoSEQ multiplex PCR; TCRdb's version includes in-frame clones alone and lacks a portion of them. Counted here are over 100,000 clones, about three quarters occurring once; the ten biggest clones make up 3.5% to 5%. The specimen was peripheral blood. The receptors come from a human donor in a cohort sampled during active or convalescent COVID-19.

CDR3 protein: CASSFFLAGGYEQYF. CDR3 DNA sequence: TGCGCCAGCAGCTTCTTCCTAGCGGGAGGATACGAGCAGTACTTC. The rearrangement uses TRBV5-1 and TRBJ2-7; 11 positions agree with TRBD2. The CDR3 consists of 15 residues. With 2 bases clipped from V and 4 bases from J, the junction kept 5 bases outside the gene matches. In germline, CDR1 is SGHRS, CDR2 YFSETQ.

The CDR3 loop is CASSRPGGSDGYTF. For the CDR3, the DNA is TGCGCCAGCAGCCGACCAGGGGGGTCCGATGGCTACACCTTC. This rearrangement joins TRBV5-1 to TRBJ1-2; TRBD1 matches 7 bases. The V gene end was trimmed by 4 bases and the J gene end by 6 bases; junction bases not matched to a gene: 9. The CDR3 extends over 14 amino acids. Germline V CDR1 and CDR2: SGHRS, YFSETQ.

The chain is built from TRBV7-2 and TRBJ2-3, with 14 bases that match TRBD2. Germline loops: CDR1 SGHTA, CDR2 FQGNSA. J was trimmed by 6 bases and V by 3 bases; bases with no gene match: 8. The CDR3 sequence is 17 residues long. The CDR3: CASSFGLAGGPGDTQYF. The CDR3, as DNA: TGTGCCAGCAGCTTCGGACTAGCGGGGGGACCCGGGGATACGCAGTATTTT.

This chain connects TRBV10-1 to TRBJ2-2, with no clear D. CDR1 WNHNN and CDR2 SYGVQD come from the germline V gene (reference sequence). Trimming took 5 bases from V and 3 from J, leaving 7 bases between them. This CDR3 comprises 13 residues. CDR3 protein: CASSPHYTGELFF. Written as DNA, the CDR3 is TGCGCCAGCAGTCCCCACTACACCGGGGAGCTGTTTTTT.

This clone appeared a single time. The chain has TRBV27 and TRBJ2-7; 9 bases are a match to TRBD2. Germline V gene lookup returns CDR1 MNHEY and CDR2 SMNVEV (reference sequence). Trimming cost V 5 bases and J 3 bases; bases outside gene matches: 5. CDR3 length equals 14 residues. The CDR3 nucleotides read TGTGCCAGCAGTCATTTTAGCGGGAGCTACGAGCAGTACTTC. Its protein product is CASSHFSGSYEQYF.

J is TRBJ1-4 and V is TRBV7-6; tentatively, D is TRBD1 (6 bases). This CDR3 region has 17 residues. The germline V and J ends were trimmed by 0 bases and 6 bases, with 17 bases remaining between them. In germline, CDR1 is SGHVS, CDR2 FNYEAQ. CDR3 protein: CASSLASVGGSYEKLFF. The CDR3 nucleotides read TGTGCCAGCAGCTTAGCGAGTGTTGGGGGCTCATATGAAAAACTGTTTTTT.

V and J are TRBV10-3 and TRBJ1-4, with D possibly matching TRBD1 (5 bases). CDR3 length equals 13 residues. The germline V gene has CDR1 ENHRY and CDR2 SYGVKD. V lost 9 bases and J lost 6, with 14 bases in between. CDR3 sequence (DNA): TGTGCCATTTCAGGGTCTTTTGATGAAAAACTGTTTTTT. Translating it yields CAISGSFDEKLFF.

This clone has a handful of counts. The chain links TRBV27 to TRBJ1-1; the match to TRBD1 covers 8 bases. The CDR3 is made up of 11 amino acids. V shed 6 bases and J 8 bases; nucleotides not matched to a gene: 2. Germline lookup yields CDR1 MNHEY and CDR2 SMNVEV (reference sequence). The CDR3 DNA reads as TGTGCCAGCAGGAGGGACAGGGAAGCTTTCTTT. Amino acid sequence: CASRRDREAFF.

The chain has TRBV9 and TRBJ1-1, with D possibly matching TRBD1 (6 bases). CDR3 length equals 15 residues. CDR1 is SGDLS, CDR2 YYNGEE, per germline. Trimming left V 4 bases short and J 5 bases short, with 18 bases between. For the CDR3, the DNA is TGTGCCAGCAGCTCAGCAGGGGTAGCAGGGACTGAAGCTTTCTTT. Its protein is CASSSAGVAGTEAFF.

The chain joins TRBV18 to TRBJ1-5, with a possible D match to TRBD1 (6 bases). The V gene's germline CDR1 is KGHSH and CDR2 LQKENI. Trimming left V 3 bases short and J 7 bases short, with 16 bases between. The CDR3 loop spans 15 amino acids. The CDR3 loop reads CASSPIGGAEQPQHF. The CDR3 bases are TGTGCCAGCTCACCGATCGGGGGGGCGGAACAGCCCCAGCATTTT. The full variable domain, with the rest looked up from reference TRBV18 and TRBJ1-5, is NAGVMQNPRHLVRRRGQEARLRCSPMKGHSHVYWYRQLPEEGLKFMVYLQKENIIDESGMPKERFSAEFPKEGPSILRIQQVVRGDSAAYFCASSPIGGAEQPQHFGDGTRLSIL.

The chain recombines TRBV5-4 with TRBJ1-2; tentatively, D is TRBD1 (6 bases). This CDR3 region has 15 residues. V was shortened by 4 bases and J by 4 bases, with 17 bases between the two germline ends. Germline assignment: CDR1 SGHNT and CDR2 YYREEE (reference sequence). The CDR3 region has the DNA TGTGCCAGCAGCGTGGGTAACAGGGAGGGCTATGGCTACACCTTC. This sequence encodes CASSVGNREGYGYTF.